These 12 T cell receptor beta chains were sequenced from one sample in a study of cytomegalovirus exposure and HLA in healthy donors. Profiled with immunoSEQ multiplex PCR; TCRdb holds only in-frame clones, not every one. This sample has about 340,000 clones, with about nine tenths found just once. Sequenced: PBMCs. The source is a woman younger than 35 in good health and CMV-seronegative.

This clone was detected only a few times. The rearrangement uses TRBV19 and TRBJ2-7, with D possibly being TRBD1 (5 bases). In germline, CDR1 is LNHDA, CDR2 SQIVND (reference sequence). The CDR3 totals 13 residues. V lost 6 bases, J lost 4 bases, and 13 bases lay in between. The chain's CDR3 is CASRAQVSYEQYF. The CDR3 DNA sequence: TGTGCCAGTAGGGCACAGGTTTCATACGAGCAGTACTTC.

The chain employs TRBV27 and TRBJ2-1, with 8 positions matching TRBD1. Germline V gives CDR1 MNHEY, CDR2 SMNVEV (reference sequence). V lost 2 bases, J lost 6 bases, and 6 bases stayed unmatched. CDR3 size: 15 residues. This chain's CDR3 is CASSLTGQASNEQFF. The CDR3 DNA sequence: TGTGCCAGCAGTTTAACGGGACAGGCTTCCAATGAGCAGTTCTTC.

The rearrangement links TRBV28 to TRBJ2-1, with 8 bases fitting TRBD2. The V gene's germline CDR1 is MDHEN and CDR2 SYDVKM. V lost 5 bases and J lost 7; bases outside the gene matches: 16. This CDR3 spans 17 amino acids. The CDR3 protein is CASSRPGGAGGGNEQFF. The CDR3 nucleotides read TGTGCCAGCAGTCGCCCTGGGGGGGCGGGAGGAGGGAATGAGCAGTTCTTC.

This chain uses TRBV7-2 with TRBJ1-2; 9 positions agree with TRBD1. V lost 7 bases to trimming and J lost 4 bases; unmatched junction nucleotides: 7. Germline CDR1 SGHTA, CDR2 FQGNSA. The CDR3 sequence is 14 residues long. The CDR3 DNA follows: TGTGCCAGCACCCTAACAGGGGGCACCTATGGCTACACCTTC. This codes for CASTLTGGTYGYTF.

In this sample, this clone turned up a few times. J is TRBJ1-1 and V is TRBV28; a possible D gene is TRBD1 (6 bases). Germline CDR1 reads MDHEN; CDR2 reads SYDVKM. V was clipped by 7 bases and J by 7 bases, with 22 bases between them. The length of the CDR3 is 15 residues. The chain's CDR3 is CASIYSGHQFGEAFF. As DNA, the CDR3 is TGTGCCAGCATATACTCGGGACACCAATTTGGTGAAGCTTTCTTT.

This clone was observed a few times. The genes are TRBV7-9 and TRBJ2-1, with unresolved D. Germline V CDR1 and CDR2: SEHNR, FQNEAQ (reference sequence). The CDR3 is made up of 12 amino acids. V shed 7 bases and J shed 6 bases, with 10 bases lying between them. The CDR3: CASTPGGNEQFF. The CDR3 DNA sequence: TGTGCCAGCACCCCGGGTGGCAATGAGCAGTTCTTC.

CDR3: CASSSGTGVFEQYF. CDR3 bases: TGTGCCAGCAGCTCCGGGACAGGGGTTTTCGAGCAGTACTTC. This rearrangement joins TRBV28 to TRBJ2-7, with 10 bases that match TRBD1. The junction had 8 bases not matched to a gene; V was cut back by 6 bases and J by 6 bases. The germline V gene encodes CDR1 MDHEN and CDR2 SYDVKM. CDR3 size: 14 residues.

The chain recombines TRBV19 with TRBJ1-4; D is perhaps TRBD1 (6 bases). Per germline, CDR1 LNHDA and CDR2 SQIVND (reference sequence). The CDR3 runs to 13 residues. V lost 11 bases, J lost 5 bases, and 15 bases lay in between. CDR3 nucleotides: TGTGCCCTCCACACGGACAGCAATGAAAAACTGTTTTTT. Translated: CALHTDSNEKLFF.

CDR3 sequence: CASSLIGLAPAGEQYF. CDR3 coding DNA: TGTGCCAGCAGTTTAATCGGGCTAGCACCCGCGGGAGAGCAGTACTTC. The chain links TRBV28 to TRBJ2-7; the D gene is possibly TRBD2 (6 bases). Between the trimmed V and J ends, which lost 2 bases and 7 bases, there was a span of 21 bases. The length of the CDR3 is 16 residues. The germline V gene has CDR1 MDHEN and CDR2 SYDVKM.

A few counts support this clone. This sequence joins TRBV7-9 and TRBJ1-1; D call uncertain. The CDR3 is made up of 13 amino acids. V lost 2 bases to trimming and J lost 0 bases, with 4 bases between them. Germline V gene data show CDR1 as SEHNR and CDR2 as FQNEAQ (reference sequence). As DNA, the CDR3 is TGTGCCAGCAGCTTACCGGTGAACACTGAAGCTTTCTTT. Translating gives CASSLPVNTEAFF.

The DNA for the CDR3 is TGTGCCAGCAGTTTATCAGAGCCCAATGAAAAACTGTTTTTT. Protein: CASSLSEPNEKLFF. This chain uses TRBV27 with TRBJ1-4; D remains ambiguous. Germline-derived CDR1 and CDR2 are MNHEY and SMNVEV (reference sequence). V was trimmed by 0 bases and J by 5 bases, leaving 7 bases between them. This CDR3 is built from 14 residues.

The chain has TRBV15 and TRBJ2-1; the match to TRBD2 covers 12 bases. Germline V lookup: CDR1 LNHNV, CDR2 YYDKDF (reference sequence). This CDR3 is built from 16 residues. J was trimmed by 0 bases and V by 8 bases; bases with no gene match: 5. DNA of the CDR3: TGTGCCACCGGCCCGGGACTAGCGGGCTCCTACAATGAGCAGTTCTTC. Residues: CATGPGLAGSYNEQFF.